Presented here are 24 T cell receptor beta chains from one specimen sequenced in a study of T cell clonality in common variable immunodeficiency (dated by TCRdb to between 2014 and 2017). The protocol used for the library was the immunoSEQ multiplex PCR assay. TCRdb mirrors the immuneACCESS table, restricted to in-frame sequences. Some clones are absent from its copies; in checked studies, under half trace to an unresolved V gene, and the reason for the others is unknown. The sample records 55,000 to 65,000 clones, none occurring a single time. The ten most abundant clones make up 1.6% of the sample. The sample comprised peripheral blood mononuclear cells. The receptors come from a person aged 18 to 70 in good health.

This clone was seen at least ten times. With the read ending 3 residues before the CDR3 end, the germline J gene is used to fill in that end. This chain links TRBV12-3 or TRBV12-4 with TRBJ2-3; D is undetermined. This CDR3 contains 12 residues. Deletions cut 3 bases from V and 4 bases from J, with 5 bases between. The CDR3 loop is CASSFVADTQYF. Partial CDR3 DNA: TGTGCCAGCAGTTTCGTCGCAGATACG.

This clone came up many times. The read gets to within 3 residues of the CDR3 end, and the germline J gene fills in the rest. The rearrangement joins TRBV20-1 to TRBJ2-5; D is unclear. Trimming removed 3 bases at V and 4 bases at J, with 15 bases between. Germline CDR1 and CDR2: DFQATT and SNEGSKA (reference sequence). CDR3 length: 14 residues. The CDR3 region is CSARSPTGGETQYF. Incomplete CDR3 DNA: TGCAGTGCTAGGTCGCCGACTGGCGGAGAGACC.

This clone was observed at least ten times. The read gets to within 3 residues of the CDR3 end, and the germline J gene fills in the rest. The gene calls are TRBV9 and TRBJ2-1; 7 nucleotides align to TRBD2. The trim removed 8 bases at V and 1 base at J, leaving 12 bases unmatched. CDR3 length: 16 amino acids. The germline V gene has CDR1 SGDLS and CDR2 YYNGEE. Incomplete CDR3 DNA: TGTGCCAGAGAAACGGGGCTAGCGGATTCCTACAATGAG. Translated: CARETGLADSYNE. The entire CDR3 is CARETGLADSYNEQFF.

This clone was counted many times. The DNA ends 3 residues before the CDR3 does, and the rest of the CDR3 is filled in from the germline J gene. The V gene is TRBV20-1, the J gene TRBJ2-4, with D perhaps matching TRBD2 (7 bases). Per the germline V gene, CDR1 is DFQATT and CDR2 is SNEGSKA (reference sequence). Trimming cost V 0 bases and J 0 bases, with 12 bases left between them. The CDR3 sequence is 16 residues long. The sequenced CDR3 bases are TGCAGTGCTAGAGAGGCGGGGGCCGGAGCCAAAAACATT. Amino acid sequence: CSAREAGAGAKNI. The complete CDR3 protein is CSAREAGAGAKNIQYF.

This clone was counted ten times or more. The CDR3 end falls 3 residues outside the read, so it is completed with the germline J gene. V and J are TRBV5-1 and TRBJ2-3; D not certain. V was clipped by 0 bases and J by 0 bases, with 8 bases between them. Per germline, CDR1 SGHRS and CDR2 YFSETQ. CDR3 size: 15 residues. The CDR3 loop is CASSLEGHSTDTQYF. Incomplete CDR3 DNA: TGCGCCAGCAGCTTGGAAGGTCATAGCACAGATACG.

To note about this clone: From the germline J gene comes the end of the CDR3, since the read stops 3 residues before it. The chain uses TRBV7-8 and TRBJ2-3; TRBD2 matches at 12 bases. Germline loops: CDR1 SGHVS, CDR2 FQNEAQ. The CDR3 sequence is 15 residues long. Trimming cost V 3 bases and J 4 bases; bases outside gene matches: 2. This CDR3 reads CASSFSSGRADTQYF. The CDR3 DNA, read in part, is TGTGCCAGCAGCTTCTCTAGCGGGAGGGCAGATACG.

The sample holds many counts of this clone. CDR3 DNA, as far as it was read: TGCAGTGCTAGGGTTCCAACGGGTTCCGGGTACGAG. Translated, it gives CSARVPTGSGYE. The whole CDR3 sequence reads CSARVPTGSGYEQYF. This chain links TRBV20-1 with TRBJ2-7, with unresolved D. The read ends 3 residues early relative to the CDR3; the germline J gene fills the gap. Germline assignment: CDR1 DFQATT and CDR2 SNEGSKA (reference sequence). There are 15 residues in the CDR3. The V gene lost 3 bases and the J gene lost 4 bases, with 19 bases spanning the gap.

This clone was counted many times. The sequence runs out 3 residues before the end of the CDR3; the remainder is reconstructed from the germline J gene. V is TRBV12-3 or TRBV12-4 and J is TRBJ2-1; D gene uncertain. The V end lost 1 base, the J end lost 0 bases, and 7 bases lay between the germline ends. The CDR3 is 15 amino acids. The chain's CDR3 is CASSLGSRSYNEQFF. The CDR3 bases that were read are TGTGCCAGCAGTTTAGGTAGCCGCTCCTACAATGAG.

Many counts were recorded for this clone. The CDR3 end is not reached by the read, which stops 3 residues before it; the germline J gene fills it in. V gene TRBV11-2 combines with J gene TRBJ1-1; D possibly corresponds to TRBD1 (6 bases). Germline CDR1 and CDR2: SGHAT and FQNNGV. The CDR3 runs to 14 residues. The germline V and J ends were trimmed by 3 bases and 6 bases, with 14 bases remaining between them. This chain's CDR3 is CASSFYTGRPEAFF. The CDR3 bases that were read are TGTGCCAGCAGCTTTTACACAGGGAGACCTGAA.

This clone was seen ten or more times. The read gets to within 3 residues of the CDR3 end, and the germline J gene fills in the rest. V usage is TRBV7-9 and J usage is TRBJ2-7; perhaps TRBD2 as D (5 bases). V dropped 5 bases and J dropped 0 bases, with 8 bases sitting between them. The CDR3 covers 13 residues. In germline, CDR1 is SEHNR, CDR2 FQNEAQ (reference sequence). The CDR3 DNA, read in part, is TGTGCCAGCAGCCCCGGGGTCTCCTACGAG. Amino acids: CASSPGVSYE. The whole CDR3 sequence is CASSPGVSYEQYF.

This clone was found many times. The sequenced fragment ends 3 residues before the CDR3 boundary, so the rest is inferred from the germline J gene. The rearrangement links TRBV13 to TRBJ2-2, with 8 nucleotides matching TRBD2. The CDR3 runs 16 residues. V was clipped by 6 bases and J by 4 bases; unmatched bases: 10. The germline V gene has CDR1 PRHDT and CDR2 FYEKMQ (reference sequence). CDR3 bases read: TGTGCCAGCAGTTCCAGAGCGGGAGAGGGCACCGGGGAG. Its protein is CASSSRAGEGTGE. The whole CDR3 is CASSSRAGEGTGELFF.

This clone was seen many times. The read finishes 3 residues shy of the CDR3 end, and the germline J gene is used to complete it. The chain links TRBV28 to TRBJ2-3; 11 bases match TRBD1. Per germline, CDR1 MDHEN and CDR2 SYDVKM. This CDR3 has 17 amino acids. The J segment lost 3 bases and the V segment lost 6 bases, leaving 11 bases of the junction unmatched. The DNA read from the CDR3 is TGTGCCAGCAGCACCCCCGCGGGACAGGGGGTAACAGATACG. Its protein product is CASSTPAGQGVTDT. The CDR3 in full is CASSTPAGQGVTDTQYF.

In this sample, this clone turned up many times. The CDR3 extends 3 residues past the end of the read, so its final part is completed from the germline J gene. The V gene is TRBV2, the J gene TRBJ2-1; no clear D. CDR1 is SNHLY, CDR2 FYNNEI, per germline. CDR3 length equals 15 residues. V gave up 10 bases and J gave up 2 bases, with 18 bases separating them. Partial CDR3 DNA: TGTGCCACCAAGAGAGTCAAACAGCCCTACAATGAG. It translates to CATKRVKQPYNE. The entire CDR3 is CATKRVKQPYNEQFF. Complete variable domain (other parts from reference TRBV2 and TRBJ2-1): EPEVTQTPSHQVTQMGQEVILRCVPISNHLYFYWYRQILGQKVEFLVSFYNNEISEKSEIFDDQFSVERPDGSNFTLKIRSTKLEDSAMYFCATKRVKQPYNEQFFGPGTRLTVL.

This clone was seen repeatedly, ten times or more. The read finishes 3 residues shy of the CDR3 end, and the germline J gene is used to complete it. The chain recombines TRBV10-1 with TRBJ2-1; tentatively, D is TRBD1 (6 bases). V lost 7 bases and J lost 2, with 18 bases in between. The CDR3 length is 16 residues. CDR1 is WNHNN and CDR2 is SYGVQD in the germline V gene (reference sequence). The part of the CDR3 DNA that was read is TGCGCCAGCACCTCCCAGATAGGACAGCCCTACAATGAG. Protein product: CASTSQIGQPYNE. The whole CDR3 region reads CASTSQIGQPYNEQFF.

This clone has at least ten counts. The CDR3 end is not reached by the read, which stops 3 residues before it; the germline J gene fills it in. The chain employs TRBV6-2 or TRBV6-3 and TRBJ2-7, with 10 bases lining up with TRBD1. Germline V CDR1 and CDR2: MNHEY, SVGEGT. The CDR3 spans 15 residues. Germline trimming cut 2 bases from V and 5 bases from J; bases unmatched to any gene: 6. CDR3 region: CASSYDDRGPNEQYF. The DNA read from the CDR3 is TGTGCCAGCAGTTACGACGACAGGGGGCCGAACGAG.

This clone was recorded at least ten times. The CDR3 end falls 3 residues outside the read, so it is completed with the germline J gene. The V gene is TRBV20-1, the J gene TRBJ2-3, with 10 bases matching TRBD2. Trimming at V came to 6 bases and at J to 0 bases, leaving 3 bases not matched to a gene. The length of the CDR3 is 14 residues. Germline V lookup: CDR1 DFQATT, CDR2 SNEGSKA (reference sequence). The CDR3 loop is CSAPTSGSTDTQYF. CDR3 DNA, as far as it was read: TGCAGTGCCCCGACTAGCGGGAGCACAGATACG.

This clone came up many times. The read finishes 3 residues shy of the CDR3 end, and the germline J gene is used to complete it. V usage is TRBV19 and J usage is TRBJ2-7; 8 bases fit TRBD1. Germline V gene sequence: CDR1 LNHDA, CDR2 SQIVND (reference sequence). V was pared by 7 bases and J by 3 bases, with 5 bases of the junction left unmatched. This CDR3 has 13 amino acids. Incomplete CDR3 DNA: TGTGCCAGTACCCCCGGGACAGGCTACGAG. Translation: CASTPGTGYE. The complete CDR3 sequence is CASTPGTGYEQYF.

This clone was recorded many times. The observed sequence ends 3 residues before the CDR3 terminus, with the missing tail filled in from the germline J gene. J is TRBJ2-5 and V is TRBV5-1; unclear D gene. The germline V and J ends were trimmed by 3 bases and 5 bases, with 14 bases remaining between them. The CDR3 sequence is 14 residues long. Germline CDR1 reads SGHRS; CDR2 reads YFSETQ. The chain's CDR3 is CASSSWMGRETQYF. Partial CDR3 DNA: TGCGCCAGCAGCTCCTGGATGGGCCGGGAGACC.

At least ten counts were recorded for this clone. The read is 3 residues too short to cover the CDR3 end, so that end is filled in from the germline J gene. The chain combines TRBV4-1 with TRBJ2-7, with a weak D call TRBD1 (5 bases). The V end lost 2 bases, the J end lost 4 bases, and 15 bases lay between the germline ends. The CDR3 covers 15 residues. Germline V gene lookup returns CDR1 MGHRA and CDR2 YSYEKL. The CDR3 protein is CASSQPGGADYEQYF. The CDR3 bases that were read are TGCGCCAGCAGCCAACCCGGTGGGGCTGATTACGAG.

This clone was recorded many times. The read comes to an end 3 residues before the CDR3 does, leaving the germline J gene to fill in the end. The rearrangement uses TRBV7-4 and TRBJ2-7; 9 bases align to TRBD1. CDR1 is SGHVT and CDR2 is SQSDAQ in the germline V gene. V was pared by 7 bases and J by 4 bases, with 20 bases of the junction left unmatched. This CDR3 is built from 18 residues. CDR3 protein: CASKDRGKWGGSGYEQYF. The CDR3 DNA, read in part, is TGTGCCAGCAAGGACAGGGGCAAATGGGGTGGGAGTGGGTACGAG.

The sample holds many counts of this clone. The read ends 3 residues early relative to the CDR3; the germline J gene fills the gap. The V and J genes are TRBV4-2 and TRBJ1-2, with TRBD1 matching over 8 bases. Trimming removed 0 bases from V and 4 bases from J; junction bases left unmatched: 10. This CDR3 comprises 17 residues. Germline values: CDR1 LGHNA, CDR2 YNFKEQ. The part of the CDR3 DNA that was read is TGTGCCAGCAGCCAAGAAGCCCTACAGGGGGTTTTCTATGGC. Translation: CASSQEALQGVFYG. Given in full, the CDR3 is CASSQEALQGVFYGYTF.

In its sample, this clone was seen many times. The CDR3 end lies 3 residues beyond the end of the read and is filled in from the germline J gene. The chain carries TRBV7-9 and TRBJ1-1; D is undetermined. This CDR3 is 15 amino acids long. The germline V gene encodes CDR1 SEHNR and CDR2 FQNEAQ (reference sequence). Deletions cut 5 bases from V and 1 base from J, with 14 bases between. The part of the CDR3 DNA that was read is TGTGCCAGCAGCGCTCTCGGGTTGAAGAACACTGAA. Translation: CASSALGLKNTE. The whole CDR3 region reads CASSALGLKNTEAFF.

This clone was counted at least ten times. The CDR3 is cut off 3 residues early in the read; its end comes from the germline J gene. The chain has TRBV7-8 and TRBJ2-4, with 8 bases that match TRBD2. This CDR3 is 13 amino acids long. The V gene's germline CDR1 is SGHVS and CDR2 FQNEAQ. The J segment lost 6 bases and the V segment lost 2 bases, leaving 0 bases of the junction unmatched. CDR3 sequence reads: CASSLTSGNIQYF. The sequenced CDR3 bases are TGTGCCAGCAGCTTAACTAGCGGAAACATT.

This clone came up many times. The CDR3 is cut off 3 residues early in the read; its end comes from the germline J gene. The chain recombines TRBV30 with TRBJ1-1; TRBD1 is a possible D gene (6 bases). The germline V gene has CDR1 GTSNPN and CDR2 SVGIG (reference sequence). This CDR3 is built from 15 residues. Trimming removed 2 bases from V and 3 bases from J, with 16 bases in between. The sequenced CDR3 bases are TGTGCCTGGAGTTTTAAAGGACAGAGCTACACTGAA. Its translation is CAWSFKGQSYTE. The whole CDR3 is CAWSFKGQSYTEAFF.